The 23 T cell receptor beta chains below all came from one sample that was sequenced in a study of shared clonotypes between healthy human individuals. Produced via immunoSEQ multiplex PCR; TCRdb's table is partial and in-frame only. This sample has roughly 2 million clones, with approximately 95% found just once. Source material: naive CD4+ T cells sorted from blood. Subset given: CD45RA+ positively selected. The receptors originated from a man in his late teens or twenties in good health.

This clone was observed a single time. The rearrangement joins TRBV2 to TRBJ2-5; D uncertain. The ends were cut back, 8 bases at V and 4 bases at J, with 17 bases in the middle. Germline lookup yields CDR1 SNHLY and CDR2 FYNNEI. The CDR3 has 14 residues. CDR3 sequence: CASATSDTPETQYF. DNA of the CDR3: TGTGCCAGCGCGACTTCAGATACTCCAGAGACCCAGTACTTC.

V gene TRBV7-3 combines with J gene TRBJ1-1, with TRBD1 matching over 11 bases. The trim removed 5 bases at V and 6 bases at J, leaving 5 bases unmatched. This CDR3 region has 14 residues. The germline V gene encodes CDR1 SGHTA and CDR2 FQGTGA. CDR3 DNA sequence: TGTGCCAGCAGCCCAGGACAGGGGGCGGCTGAAGCTTTCTTT. Amino acid sequence: CASSPGQGAAEAFF.

The rearrangement uses TRBV5-1 and TRBJ1-2; no clear D. Germline V gives CDR1 SGHRS, CDR2 YFSETQ. This CDR3 is built from 13 residues. The germline V and J ends were trimmed by 2 bases and 7 bases, with 12 bases remaining between them. This chain's CDR3 is CASSFVRGAGYTF. As DNA, the CDR3 is TGCGCCAGCAGCTTTGTACGGGGTGCTGGCTACACCTTC. The full variable domain, completed using reference TRBV5-1 and TRBJ1-2, is KAGVTQTPRYLIKTRGQQVTLSCSPISGHRSVSWYQQTPGQGLQFLFEYFSETQRNKGNFPGRFSGRQFSNSRSEMNVSTLELGDSALYLCASSFVRGAGYTFGSGTRLTVV.

The gene calls are TRBV6-5 and TRBJ2-3, with 12 bases lining up with TRBD2. J was trimmed by 3 bases and V by 7 bases; bases with no gene match: 5. The V gene's germline CDR1 is MNHEY and CDR2 SVGAGI. The CDR3 extends over 15 amino acids. CDR3 in DNA: TGTGCCAGCACGGCGACTAGCGGGAGAACAGATACGCAGTATTTT. Amino acid sequence: CASTATSGRTDTQYF.

The chain links TRBV28 to TRBJ2-5; 14 bases fit TRBD2. The J call may be incorrect, as the DNA end agrees better with TRBJ2-7. The CDR3 loop spans 18 amino acids. Per germline, CDR1 MDHEN and CDR2 SYDVKM. The DNA of the CDR3 is TGTGCCAGCACGACCGGGACTAGCGGGAGCGTGAGAGCCTACGAGCAGTACTTC. This gives the protein CASTTGTSGSVRAYEQYF.

The gene calls are TRBV6-5 and TRBJ1-5; no clear D. CDR1 is MNHEY and CDR2 is SVGAGI in the germline V gene. CDR3 size: 14 residues. V gave up 11 bases and J gave up 1 base, with 15 bases separating them. The CDR3 sequence: CAAGRGGSNQPQHF. The CDR3 DNA sequence: TGTGCCGCAGGCCGGGGAGGAAGCAATCAGCCCCAGCATTTT.

This chain links TRBV7-8 with TRBJ2-3; D may correspond to TRBD1 or TRBD2 (5 bases each). Germline lookup yields CDR1 SGHVS and CDR2 FQNEAQ. The V end was cut by 4 bases, the J end by 4 bases, with 15 bases between. The CDR3 totals 15 residues. CDR3 in DNA: TGTGCCAGCAGCTCAGGCCTGAGGGGCGCAGATACGCAGTATTTT. It encodes CASSSGLRGADTQYF. Drawing the rest from reference TRBV7-8 and TRBJ2-3, the complete variable domain is GAGVSQSPRYKVAKRGQDVALRCDPISGHVSLFWYQQALGQGPEFLTYFQNEAQLDKSGLPSDRFFAERPEGSVSTLKIQRTQQEDSAVYLCASSSGLRGADTQYFGPGTRLTVL.

The V call is TRBV7-6, the J call TRBJ1-5, with D unresolved. V was trimmed by 8 bases and J by 2 bases, leaving 13 bases between them. The CDR3 is 14 residues long. Germline values: CDR1 SGHVS, CDR2 FNYEAQ. The CDR3 DNA reads TGTGCCAGCGGCGAACTGCAAGGCAATCAGCCCCAGCATTTT. Its translation: CASGELQGNQPQHF.

As concerns this clone: Other DNA sequences of this sample code for an identical CDR3. V usage is TRBV5-1 and J usage is TRBJ2-3; 8 bases fit TRBD2. V shed 3 bases and J 4 bases; nucleotides not matched to a gene: 7. The CDR3 contains 15 residues. Germline assignment: CDR1 SGHRS and CDR2 YFSETQ. CDR3 amino acids: CASSSSGTRADTQYF. The CDR3, as DNA: TGCGCCAGCAGCTCCTCCGGGACTAGGGCAGATACGCAGTATTTT. The complete variable domain, with remaining parts taken from reference TRBV5-1 and TRBJ2-3, reads KAGVTQTPRYLIKTRGQQVTLSCSPISGHRSVSWYQQTPGQGLQFLFEYFSETQRNKGNFPGRFSGRQFSNSRSEMNVSTLELGDSALYLCASSSSGTRADTQYFGPGTRLTVL.

V usage is TRBV28 and J usage is TRBJ2-5; 8 bases agree with TRBD2. Germline V gives CDR1 MDHEN, CDR2 SYDVKM. Germline trimming cut 4 bases from V and 1 base from J; bases unmatched to any gene: 8. The CDR3 is made up of 16 amino acids. CDR3 in DNA: TGTGCCAGCAGTTCCCGCGGACTAGCATCCCAAGAGACCCAGTACTTC. Its protein is CASSSRGLASQETQYF.

The chain combines TRBV7-2 with TRBJ2-1; possibly TRBD2 for D (6 bases). Trimming stripped 7 bases from V and 9 bases from J, with 19 bases between. The CDR3 consists of 14 residues. Germline CDR1 reads SGHTA; CDR2 reads FQGNSA. This CDR3 reads CASTPVGGRSEQFF. The CDR3 DNA follows: TGTGCCAGCACCCCGGTGGGGGGTAGAAGTGAGCAGTTCTTC. Together with reference TRBV7-2 and TRBJ2-1, the CDR3 gives the full variable domain: GAGVSQSPSNKVTEKGKDVELRCDPISGHTALYWYRQSLGQGLEFLIYFQGNSAPDKSGLPSDRFSAERTGGSVSTLTIQRTQQEDSAVYLCASTPVGGRSEQFFGPGTRLTVL.

This clone was observed a single time. This chain joins TRBV5-1 and TRBJ2-2; 14 bases match TRBD2. Germline V gives CDR1 SGHRS, CDR2 YFSETQ. V shed 4 bases and J 6 bases; nucleotides not matched to a gene: 2. This CDR3 comprises 15 residues. DNA for the CDR3: TGCGCCAGCAGCGAGGGACTAGCGGGAGCCGGGGAGCTGTTTTTT. This translates into CASSEGLAGAGELFF.

The chain links TRBV5-4 to TRBJ2-2; TRBD2 agrees at 11 bases. Germline CDR1 and CDR2: SGHNT and YYREEE (reference sequence). V lost 4 bases, J lost 4 bases, and 6 bases stayed unmatched. The CDR3 is 16 amino acids. The CDR3 DNA follows: TGTGCCAGCAGCGCCGGGACTAGCGGATTCACCGGGGAGCTGTTTTTT. It encodes CASSAGTSGFTGELFF.

The gene calls are TRBV2 and TRBJ2-7; 9 bases map to TRBD2. This CDR3 comprises 14 residues. With V trimmed by 4 bases and J by 4 bases, 5 bases remained unmatched. Germline V CDR1 and CDR2: SNHLY, FYNNEI. CDR3 sequence reads: CASSVGRGGYEQYF. CDR3 in DNA: TGTGCCAGCAGTGTGGGGCGGGGGGGTTACGAGCAGTACTTC.

The chain couples TRBV6-6 to TRBJ2-5; D is unresolved. CDR1 and CDR2 (germline): MNHNY, SVGAGI (reference sequence). The ends were cut back, 2 bases at V and 2 bases at J, with 9 bases in the middle. The CDR3 is 14 residues long. CDR3 nucleotide sequence: TGTGCCAGCAGTTACCGGGCAGTTCAAGAGACCCAGTACTTC. Translated, it gives CASSYRAVQETQYF.

This rearrangement joins TRBV13 to TRBJ1-2, with 7 bases identical to TRBD1. With 5 bases clipped from V and 6 bases from J, the junction kept 9 bases outside the gene matches. The CDR3 length is 14 residues. The germline V gene encodes CDR1 PRHDT and CDR2 FYEKMQ (reference sequence). CDR3 amino acids: CASSPGGGLNGYTF. CDR3 bases: TGTGCCAGCAGCCCAGGGGGGGGCCTGAATGGCTACACCTTC.

This chain's CDR3 is CASSPTSGAAYEQYF. The CDR3 coding sequence is TGTGCCAGTAGCCCGACTAGCGGGGCGGCATACGAGCAGTACTTC. V and J are TRBV19 and TRBJ2-7; TRBD2 matches 11 bases. From germline, CDR1 is LNHDA and CDR2 SQIVND (reference sequence). J was trimmed by 4 bases and V by 6 bases; bases with no gene match: 8. The CDR3 has 15 amino acids.

The chain couples TRBV7-2 to TRBJ2-5, with no clear D. The CDR3 has 11 amino acids. V was clipped by 2 bases and J by 6 bases, with 4 bases between them. The germline gives CDR1 SGHTA, CDR2 FQGNSA. For the CDR3, the DNA is TGTGCCAGCAGCTTAAGTCAGACCCAGTACTTC. Translation: CASSLSQTQYF.

This clone was recorded once. Distinct nucleotide sequences in the sample also encode this CDR3. V gene TRBV9 combines with J gene TRBJ1-5; 9 bases fit TRBD1. With 2 bases clipped from V and 6 bases from J, the junction kept 3 bases outside the gene matches. CDR1 is SGDLS and CDR2 is YYNGEE in the germline V gene. This CDR3 has 14 amino acids. For the CDR3, the DNA is TGTGCCAGCAGCGTGGGACAGGGCGGTCAGCCCCAGCATTTT. This translates into CASSVGQGGQPQHF.

The CDR3 protein is CAGGQGNEKLFF. The CDR3 DNA sequence: TGTGCCGGGGGACAGGGGAATGAAAAACTGTTTTTT. The V call is TRBV30, the J call TRBJ1-4; 10 bases line up with TRBD1. After removal of 8 bases from V and 5 bases from J, the junction contained 2 bases not matched to a gene. Germline V gives CDR1 GTSNPN, CDR2 SVGIG (reference sequence). The CDR3 runs 12 residues.

The V gene is TRBV28, the J gene TRBJ2-3, with TRBD1 matching over 8 bases. Germline assignment: CDR1 MDHEN and CDR2 SYDVKM. The CDR3 runs to 14 residues. The junction had 4 bases not matched to a gene; V was cut back by 6 bases and J by 2 bases. The CDR3 sequence: CASSQDRVTDTQYF. In nucleotides, the CDR3 is TGTGCCAGCAGCCAGGACAGGGTCACAGATACGCAGTATTTT.

The chain carries TRBV19 and TRBJ2-2; no clear D. Deletions cut 3 bases from V and 6 bases from J, with 11 bases between. Germline CDR1 and CDR2: LNHDA and SQIVND (reference sequence). This CDR3 has 14 residues. CDR3: CASSIQAGPGELFF. CDR3 nucleotide sequence: TGTGCCAGTAGTATTCAGGCCGGACCCGGGGAGCTGTTTTTT.

J is TRBJ1-6 and V is TRBV27; no firm D call. The V end was cut by 4 bases, the J end by 7 bases, with 14 bases between. CDR1 and CDR2 (germline): MNHEY, SMNVEV (reference sequence). The CDR3 sequence is 15 residues long. The CDR3 loop reads CASSSFGLENSPLHF. For the CDR3, the DNA is TGTGCCAGCAGTTCATTCGGGCTGGAGAATTCACCCCTCCACTTT.